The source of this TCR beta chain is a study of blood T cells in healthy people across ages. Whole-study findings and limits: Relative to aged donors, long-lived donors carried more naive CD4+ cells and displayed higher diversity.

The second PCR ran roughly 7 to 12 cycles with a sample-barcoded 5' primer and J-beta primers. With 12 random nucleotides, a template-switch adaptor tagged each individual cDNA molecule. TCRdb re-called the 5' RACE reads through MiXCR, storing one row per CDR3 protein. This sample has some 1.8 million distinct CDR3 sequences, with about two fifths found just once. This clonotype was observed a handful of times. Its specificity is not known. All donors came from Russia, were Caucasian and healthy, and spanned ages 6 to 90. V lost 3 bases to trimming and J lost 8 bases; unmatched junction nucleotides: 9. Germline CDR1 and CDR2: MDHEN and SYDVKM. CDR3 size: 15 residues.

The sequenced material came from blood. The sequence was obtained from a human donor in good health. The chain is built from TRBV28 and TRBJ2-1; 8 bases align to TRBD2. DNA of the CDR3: TGTGCCAGCAGTTTGGACCGCGGGGGGCTCTATGAGCAGTTCTTC. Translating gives CASSLDRGGLYEQFF.